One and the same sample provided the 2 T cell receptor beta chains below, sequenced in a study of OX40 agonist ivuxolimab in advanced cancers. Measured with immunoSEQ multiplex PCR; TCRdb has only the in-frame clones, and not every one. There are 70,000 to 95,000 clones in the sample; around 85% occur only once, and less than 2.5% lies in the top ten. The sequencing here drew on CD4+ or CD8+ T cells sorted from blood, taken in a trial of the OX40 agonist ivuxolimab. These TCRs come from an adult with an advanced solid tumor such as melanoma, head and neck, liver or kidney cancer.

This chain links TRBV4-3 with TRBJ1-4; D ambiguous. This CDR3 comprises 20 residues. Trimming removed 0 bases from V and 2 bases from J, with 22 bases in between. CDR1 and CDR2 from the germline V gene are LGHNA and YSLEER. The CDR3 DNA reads TGCGCCAGCAGCCAAGACCCCGAGCGGTTCCCGGGAGCGACTAATGAAAAACTGTTTTTT. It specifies CASSQDPERFPGATNEKLFF.

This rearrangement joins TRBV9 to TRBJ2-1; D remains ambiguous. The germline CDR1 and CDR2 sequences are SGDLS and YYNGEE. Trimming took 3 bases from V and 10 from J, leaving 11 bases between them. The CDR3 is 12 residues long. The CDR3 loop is CASSGRLGEQFF. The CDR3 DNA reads TGTGCCAGCAGCGGCCGCTTGGGAGAGCAGTTCTTC.